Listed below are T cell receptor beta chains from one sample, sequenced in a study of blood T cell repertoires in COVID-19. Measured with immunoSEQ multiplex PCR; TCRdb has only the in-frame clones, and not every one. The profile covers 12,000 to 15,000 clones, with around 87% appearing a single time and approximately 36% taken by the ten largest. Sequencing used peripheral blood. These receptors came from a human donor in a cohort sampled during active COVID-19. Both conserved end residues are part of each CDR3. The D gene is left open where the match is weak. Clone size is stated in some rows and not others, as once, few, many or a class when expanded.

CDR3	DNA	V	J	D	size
CASSPAGLSETQYF	TGTGCCAGCAGCCCAGCAGGGTTATCAGAGACCCAGTACTTC	TRBV7-7	TRBJ2-5	NA	NA
CASSAGLTGMSTEAFF	TGTGCCAGCAGCGCGGGTCTTACAGGGATGAGCACTGAAGCTTTCTTT	TRBV9	TRBJ1-1	NA	NA
CASSSQGTGSGSPLHF	TGTGCCAGCTCATCTCAGGGGACAGGGAGCGGCTCACCCCTCCACTTT	TRBV18	TRBJ1-6	TRBD1	once
CASSWGQGNYGYTF	TGTGCCAGCAGCTGGGGACAGGGAAACTATGGCTACACCTTC	TRBV16	TRBJ1-2	TRBD1	NA
CASSVTRGRTGELFF	TGTGCCAGCAGCGTCACCAGGGGGCGAACCGGGGAGCTGTTTTTT	TRBV9	TRBJ2-2	TRBD1	NA
CASSTLDRGLNTEAFF	TGTGCCAGTAGTACCCTAGACAGGGGGCTGAACACTGAAGCTTTCTTT	TRBV19	TRBJ1-1	TRBD1	NA
CASSPGTGTYNEQFF	TGCGCCAGCAGCCCCGGGACAGGGACATACAATGAGCAGTTCTTC	TRBV4-3	TRBJ2-1	TRBD1	NA
CSVEPSFFGVQAETQYF	TGCAGCGTTGAGCCTAGCTTTTTCGGGGTCCAAGCGGAGACCCAGTACTTC	TRBV29-1	TRBJ2-5	NA	NA
CASSDKVAGNQPQHF	TGCGCCAGCAGTGACAAGGTTGCGGGCAATCAGCCCCAGCATTTT	TRBV10-2	TRBJ1-5	NA	NA
CASKGGGRHEQYF	TGTGCCAGCAAGGGGGGAGGGCGCCACGAGCAGTACTTC	TRBV28	TRBJ2-7	NA	few
CASSQPGLAGTDTQYF	TGTGCCAGCAGCCAACCGGGACTAGCGGGCACAGATACGCAGTATTTT	TRBV11-2	TRBJ2-3	TRBD2	NA
CASNPVSSYNEQFF	TGTGCCAGCAATCCGGTTAGCTCCTACAATGAGCAGTTCTTC	TRBV9	TRBJ2-1	NA	NA
CASSYSTGVMNTEAFF	TGTGCCAGCAGTTACTCGACGGGGGTTATGAACACTGAAGCTTTCTTT	TRBV6-5	TRBJ1-1	NA	NA
CASRVAGIGNTIYF	TGTGCCAGCAGGGTTGCAGGAATCGGAAACACCATATATTTT	TRBV28	TRBJ1-3	NA	once
CASSKAQITYEQYF	TGTGCCAGCAGCAAAGCACAGATTACCTACGAGCAGTACTTC	TRBV21-1	TRBJ2-7	NA	NA
CASSPGWQGVEYGYTF	TGTGCCAGCAGCCCCGGGTGGCAGGGGGTTGAATATGGCTACACCTTC	TRBV9	TRBJ1-2	TRBD1	NA